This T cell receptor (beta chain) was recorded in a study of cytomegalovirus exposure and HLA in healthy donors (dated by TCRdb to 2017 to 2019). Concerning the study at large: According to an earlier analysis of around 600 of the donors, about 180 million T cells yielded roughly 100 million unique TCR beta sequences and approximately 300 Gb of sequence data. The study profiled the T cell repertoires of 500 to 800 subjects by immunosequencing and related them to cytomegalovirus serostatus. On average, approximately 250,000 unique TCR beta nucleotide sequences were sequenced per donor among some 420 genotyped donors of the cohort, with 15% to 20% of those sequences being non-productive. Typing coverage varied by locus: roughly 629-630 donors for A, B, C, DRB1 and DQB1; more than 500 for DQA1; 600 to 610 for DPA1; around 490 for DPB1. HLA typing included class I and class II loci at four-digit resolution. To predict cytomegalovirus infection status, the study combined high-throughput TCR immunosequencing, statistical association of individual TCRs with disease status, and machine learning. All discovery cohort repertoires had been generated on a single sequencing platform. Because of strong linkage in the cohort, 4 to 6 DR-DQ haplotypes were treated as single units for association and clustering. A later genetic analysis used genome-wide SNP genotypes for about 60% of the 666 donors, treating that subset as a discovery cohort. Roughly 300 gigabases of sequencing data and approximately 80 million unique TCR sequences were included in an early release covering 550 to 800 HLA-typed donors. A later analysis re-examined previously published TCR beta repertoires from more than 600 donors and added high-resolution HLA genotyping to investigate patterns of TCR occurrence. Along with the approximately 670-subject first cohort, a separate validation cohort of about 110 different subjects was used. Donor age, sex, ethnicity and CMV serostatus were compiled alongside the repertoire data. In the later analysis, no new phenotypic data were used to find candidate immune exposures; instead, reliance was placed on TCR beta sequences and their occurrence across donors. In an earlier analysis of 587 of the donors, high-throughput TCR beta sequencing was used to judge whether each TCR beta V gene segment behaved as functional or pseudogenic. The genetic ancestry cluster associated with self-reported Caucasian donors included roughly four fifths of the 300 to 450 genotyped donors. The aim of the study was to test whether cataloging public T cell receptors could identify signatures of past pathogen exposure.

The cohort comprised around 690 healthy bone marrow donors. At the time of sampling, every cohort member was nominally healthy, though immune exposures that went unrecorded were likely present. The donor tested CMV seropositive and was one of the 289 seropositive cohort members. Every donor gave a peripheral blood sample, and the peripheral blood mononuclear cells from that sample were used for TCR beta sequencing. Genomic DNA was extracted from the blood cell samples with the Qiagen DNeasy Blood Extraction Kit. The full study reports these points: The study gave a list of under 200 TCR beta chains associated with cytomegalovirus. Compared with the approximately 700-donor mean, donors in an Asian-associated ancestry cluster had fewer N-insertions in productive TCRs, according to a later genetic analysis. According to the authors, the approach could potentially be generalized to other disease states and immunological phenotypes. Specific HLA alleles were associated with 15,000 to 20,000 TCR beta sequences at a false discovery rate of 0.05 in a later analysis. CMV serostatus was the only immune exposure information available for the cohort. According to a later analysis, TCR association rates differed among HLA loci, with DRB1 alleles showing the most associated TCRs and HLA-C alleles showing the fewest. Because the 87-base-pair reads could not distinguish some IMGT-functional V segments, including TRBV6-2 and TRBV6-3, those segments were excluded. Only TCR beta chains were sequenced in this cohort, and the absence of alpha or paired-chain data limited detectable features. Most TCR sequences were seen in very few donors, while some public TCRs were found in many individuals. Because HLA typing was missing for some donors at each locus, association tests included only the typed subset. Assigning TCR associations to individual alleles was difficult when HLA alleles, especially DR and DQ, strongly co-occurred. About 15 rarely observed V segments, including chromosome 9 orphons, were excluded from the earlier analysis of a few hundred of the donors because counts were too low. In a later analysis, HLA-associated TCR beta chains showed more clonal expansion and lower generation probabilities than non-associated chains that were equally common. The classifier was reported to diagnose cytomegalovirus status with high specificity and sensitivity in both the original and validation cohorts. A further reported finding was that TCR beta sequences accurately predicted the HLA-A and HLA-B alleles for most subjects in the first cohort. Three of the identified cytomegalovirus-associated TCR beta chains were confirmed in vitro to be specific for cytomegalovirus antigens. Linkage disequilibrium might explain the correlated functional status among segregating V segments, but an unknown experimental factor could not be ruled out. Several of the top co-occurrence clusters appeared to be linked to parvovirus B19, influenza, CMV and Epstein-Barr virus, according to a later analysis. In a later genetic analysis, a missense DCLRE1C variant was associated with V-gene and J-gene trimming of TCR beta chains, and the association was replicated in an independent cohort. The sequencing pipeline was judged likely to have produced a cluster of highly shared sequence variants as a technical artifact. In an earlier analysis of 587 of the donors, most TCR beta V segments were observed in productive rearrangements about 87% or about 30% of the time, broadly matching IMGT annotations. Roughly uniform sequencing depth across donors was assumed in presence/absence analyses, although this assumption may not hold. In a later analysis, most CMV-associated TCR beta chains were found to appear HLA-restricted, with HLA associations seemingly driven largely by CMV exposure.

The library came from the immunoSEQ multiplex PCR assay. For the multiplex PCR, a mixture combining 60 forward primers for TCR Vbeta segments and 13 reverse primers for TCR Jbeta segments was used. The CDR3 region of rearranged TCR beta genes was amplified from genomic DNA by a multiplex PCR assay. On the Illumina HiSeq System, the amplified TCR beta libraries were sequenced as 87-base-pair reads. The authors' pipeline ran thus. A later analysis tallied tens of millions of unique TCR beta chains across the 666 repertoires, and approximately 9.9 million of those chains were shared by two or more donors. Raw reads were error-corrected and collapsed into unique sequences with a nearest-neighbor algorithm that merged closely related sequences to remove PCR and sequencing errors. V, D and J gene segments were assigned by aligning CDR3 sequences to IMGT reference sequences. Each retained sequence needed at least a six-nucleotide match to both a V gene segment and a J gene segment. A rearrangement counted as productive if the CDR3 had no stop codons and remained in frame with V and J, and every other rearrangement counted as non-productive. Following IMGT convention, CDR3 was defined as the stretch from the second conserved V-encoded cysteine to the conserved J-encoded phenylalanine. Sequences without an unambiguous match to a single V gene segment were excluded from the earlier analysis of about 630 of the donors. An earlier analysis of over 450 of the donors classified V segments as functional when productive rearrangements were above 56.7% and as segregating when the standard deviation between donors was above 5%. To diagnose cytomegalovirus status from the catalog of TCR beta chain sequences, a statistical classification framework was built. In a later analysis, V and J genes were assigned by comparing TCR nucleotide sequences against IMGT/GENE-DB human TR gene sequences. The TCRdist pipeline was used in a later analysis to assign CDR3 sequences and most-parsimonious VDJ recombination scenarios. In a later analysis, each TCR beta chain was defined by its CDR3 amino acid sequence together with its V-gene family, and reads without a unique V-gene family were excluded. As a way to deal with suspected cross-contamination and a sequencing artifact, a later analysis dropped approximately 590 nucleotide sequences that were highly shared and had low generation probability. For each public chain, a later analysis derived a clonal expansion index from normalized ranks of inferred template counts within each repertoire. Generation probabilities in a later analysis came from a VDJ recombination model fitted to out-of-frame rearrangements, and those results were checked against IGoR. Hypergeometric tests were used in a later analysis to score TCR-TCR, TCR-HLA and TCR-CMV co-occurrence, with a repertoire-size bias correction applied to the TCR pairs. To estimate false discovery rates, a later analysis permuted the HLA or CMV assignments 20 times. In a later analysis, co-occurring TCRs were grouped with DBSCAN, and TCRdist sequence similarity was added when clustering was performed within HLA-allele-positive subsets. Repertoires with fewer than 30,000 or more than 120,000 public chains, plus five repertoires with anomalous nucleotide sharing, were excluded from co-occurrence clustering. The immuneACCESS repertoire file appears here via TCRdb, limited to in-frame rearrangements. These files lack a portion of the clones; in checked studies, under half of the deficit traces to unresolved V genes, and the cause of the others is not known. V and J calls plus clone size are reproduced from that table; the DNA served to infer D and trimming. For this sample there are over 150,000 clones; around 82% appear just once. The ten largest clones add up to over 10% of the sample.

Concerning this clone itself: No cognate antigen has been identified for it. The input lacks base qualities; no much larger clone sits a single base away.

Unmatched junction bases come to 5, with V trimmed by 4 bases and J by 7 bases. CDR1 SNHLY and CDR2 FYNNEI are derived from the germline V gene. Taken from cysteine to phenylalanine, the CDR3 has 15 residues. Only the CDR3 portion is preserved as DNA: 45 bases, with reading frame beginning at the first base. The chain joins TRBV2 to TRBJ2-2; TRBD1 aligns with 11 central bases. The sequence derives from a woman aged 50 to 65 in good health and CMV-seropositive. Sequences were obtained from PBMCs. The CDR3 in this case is CASSGTGGAGGELFF. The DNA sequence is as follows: TGTGCCAGCAGTGGGACAGGGGGCGCCGGCGGGGAGCTGTTTTTT.